This is a list of T cell receptor beta chains from one sample in a study of post-analysis software for immune sequencing data. TCRdb fed the PCR reads into MiXCR, producing one record per CDR3 protein. The table includes hundreds of thousands of distinct CDR3 sequences, 44% detected once. The sample consisted of blood. These receptors were obtained from a girl between 5 and 17 years old with multiple sclerosis. The CDR3 runs from the conserved cysteine through the conserved F or W. D genes are given only for firm matches. Only part of the rows carry a size: once, few, many, or a class if the clone is expanded.

v_call: TRBV6-5
d_call: NA
clone_size: NA
j_call: TRBJ1-2
cdr3_aa: CASSYESGGVGYTF
cdr3_nt: TGTGCCAGCAGTTACGAGTCGGGGGGAGTTGGCTACACCTTC

v_call: TRBV20-1
d_call: TRBD1
clone_size: NA
j_call: TRBJ1-5
cdr3_aa: CSARGQGARNQPQHF
cdr3_nt: TGCAGTGCCCGAGGACAGGGGGCTCGCAATCAGCCCCAGCATTTT

v_call: TRBV9
d_call: TRBD2
clone_size: few
j_call: TRBJ2-1
cdr3_aa: CASSVSGDSYNEQFF
cdr3_nt: TGTGCCAGCAGCGTTAGCGGGGACTCCTACAATGAGCAGTTCTTC

v_call: TRBV7-9
d_call: NA
clone_size: NA
j_call: TRBJ2-6
cdr3_aa: CASSLASSGADVLTF
cdr3_nt: TGTGCCAGCAGCTTAGCGAGCTCTGGGGCCGACGTCCTGACTTTC

v_call: TRBV19
d_call: TRBD1
clone_size: NA
j_call: TRBJ2-1
cdr3_aa: CASSVLRDRVRGEQFF
cdr3_nt: TGTGCCAGTTCTGTTCTCCGGGACAGGGTACGGGGTGAGCAGTTCTTC

v_call: TRBV10-3
d_call: TRBD1
clone_size: NA
j_call: TRBJ1-2
cdr3_aa: CAIQGNYGYTF
cdr3_nt: TGTGCCATACAGGGGAACTATGGCTACACCTTC

v_call: TRBV6-1
d_call: TRBD1
clone_size: once
j_call: TRBJ1-1
cdr3_aa: CASSDGPWTGGRLNTEAFF
cdr3_nt: TGTGCCAGCAGTGATGGACCCTGGACAGGGGGGAGGTTGAACACTGAAGCTTTCTTT

v_call: TRBV10-3
d_call: NA
clone_size: NA
j_call: TRBJ2-3
cdr3_aa: CASRLGEGGTQYF
cdr3_nt: TGTGCCAGTAGGTTGGGGGAAGGAGGTACGCAGTATTTT

v_call: TRBV20-1
d_call: TRBD1
clone_size: NA
j_call: TRBJ1-2
cdr3_aa: CSARDFTGGVGYTF
cdr3_nt: TGCAGTGCTAGGGATTTTACAGGGGGCGTTGGCTACACCTTC

v_call: TRBV7-2
d_call: NA
clone_size: once
j_call: TRBJ2-1
cdr3_aa: CASSPGLPSDEQFF
cdr3_nt: TGTGCCAGCAGCCCGGGACTTCCCAGCGATGAGCAGTTCTTC

v_call: TRBV7-9
d_call: NA
clone_size: few
j_call: TRBJ2-6
cdr3_aa: CASSFPRALARANVLTF
cdr3_nt: TGTGCCAGCAGCTTCCCCCGGGCCCTCGCGCGGGCCAACGTCCTGACTTTC

v_call: TRBV29-1
d_call: NA
clone_size: few
j_call: TRBJ2-5
cdr3_aa: CSAIYQETQYF
cdr3_nt: TGCAGCGCGATCTACCAAGAGACCCAGTACTTC

v_call: TRBV29-1
d_call: NA
clone_size: few
j_call: TRBJ1-5
cdr3_aa: CSVGLRDDSNQPQHF
cdr3_nt: TGCAGCGTTGGGTTACGGGACGATAGCAATCAGCCCCAGCATTTT

v_call: TRBV12-3/TRBV12-4
d_call: NA
clone_size: NA
j_call: TRBJ1-2
cdr3_aa: CASLRGGDPNYGYTF
cdr3_nt: TGTGCCAGCCTGAGGGGAGGGGACCCTAACTATGGCTACACCTTC

v_call: TRBV15
d_call: NA
clone_size: NA
j_call: TRBJ2-1
cdr3_aa: CATSRVPLGGGSSYNEQFF
cdr3_nt: TGTGCCACCAGCAGAGTCCCACTTGGTGGGGGGAGCTCCTACAATGAGCAGTTCTTC

v_call: TRBV7-9
d_call: NA
clone_size: NA
j_call: TRBJ1-2
cdr3_aa: CASSSQGDHGYTF
cdr3_nt: TGTGCCAGCAGCTCCCAGGGAGACCATGGCTACACCTTC

v_call: TRBV10-3
d_call: TRBD2
clone_size: few
j_call: TRBJ2-7
cdr3_aa: CAIAGGLTYEQYF
cdr3_nt: TGTGCCATCGCGGGGGGCCTGACCTACGAGCAGTACTTC

v_call: TRBV12-3/TRBV12-4
d_call: NA
clone_size: NA
j_call: TRBJ1-2
cdr3_aa: CASSYGADYGYTF
cdr3_nt: TGTGCCAGCAGTTACGGGGCCGACTATGGCTACACCTTC

v_call: TRBV3-1
d_call: TRBD1
clone_size: once
j_call: TRBJ2-7
cdr3_aa: CASSPRGQGNYEQYF
cdr3_nt: TGTGCCAGCAGCCCCCGGGGACAGGGGAACTACGAGCAGTACTTC

v_call: TRBV29-1
d_call: NA
clone_size: NA
j_call: TRBJ1-1
cdr3_aa: CSVYGQQNTEAFF
cdr3_nt: TGCAGCGTTTATGGACAGCAGAACACTGAAGCTTTCTTT

v_call: TRBV12-3/TRBV12-4
d_call: NA
clone_size: few
j_call: TRBJ2-5
cdr3_aa: CASRARDGLTREQYF
cdr3_nt: TGTGCCAGCAGGGCCCGGGACGGCCTAACTAGGGAGCAGTACTTC

v_call: TRBV5-1
d_call: NA
clone_size: NA
j_call: TRBJ2-1
cdr3_aa: CASSLYYLGSSYNEQFF
cdr3_nt: TGCGCCAGCAGCTTGTATTATCTTGGTAGCTCCTACAATGAGCAGTTCTTC

v_call: TRBV5-5
d_call: NA
clone_size: NA
j_call: TRBJ2-1
cdr3_aa: CASSSAGGFRSEQFF
cdr3_nt: TGTGCCAGCAGCTCCGCCGGGGGTTTTAGGAGTGAGCAGTTCTTC

v_call: TRBV4-1
d_call: TRBD2
clone_size: NA
j_call: TRBJ2-7
cdr3_aa: CASSQGGGRKPYEQYF
cdr3_nt: TGCGCCAGCAGCCAAGGGGGCGGGAGGAAGCCCTACGAGCAGTACTTC

v_call: TRBV12-3/TRBV12-4
d_call: NA
clone_size: NA
j_call: TRBJ2-1
cdr3_aa: CASSLLSLLNGNEQFF
cdr3_nt: TGTGCCAGCAGTTTATTATCCCTACTGAATGGGAATGAGCAGTTCTTC

v_call: TRBV29-1
d_call: NA
clone_size: few
j_call: TRBJ2-1
cdr3_aa: CSVGGSRKYNEQFF
cdr3_nt: TGCAGCGTGGGTGGGTCTCGGAAGTACAATGAGCAGTTCTTC

v_call: TRBV5-1
d_call: NA
clone_size: many
j_call: TRBJ1-5
cdr3_aa: CASSLDSNQPQHF
cdr3_nt: TGCGCCAGCAGCTTGGACAGCAATCAGCCCCAGCATTTT

v_call: TRBV5-1
d_call: NA
clone_size: few
j_call: TRBJ2-7
cdr3_aa: CASRRGLDEQYF
cdr3_nt: TGCGCCAGTCGAAGGGGCCTAGACGAGCAGTACTTC

v_call: TRBV10-1
d_call: NA
clone_size: NA
j_call: TRBJ2-7
cdr3_aa: CASSDLTSYYEQYF
cdr3_nt: TGCGCCAGCAGTGATCTCACTAGCTACTACGAGCAGTACTTC

v_call: TRBV6-5
d_call: NA
clone_size: NA
j_call: TRBJ2-7
cdr3_aa: CASSGSRTPYEQYF
cdr3_nt: TGTGCCAGCAGTGGATCGAGGACCCCCTACGAGCAGTACTTC

v_call: TRBV28
d_call: NA
clone_size: few
j_call: TRBJ1-2
cdr3_aa: CASSFLGRDYGYTF
cdr3_nt: TGTGCCAGCAGTTTCTTGGGACGGGACTATGGCTACACCTTC

v_call: TRBV6-6
d_call: TRBD1
clone_size: few
j_call: TRBJ1-1
cdr3_aa: CASSDRVNTEAFF
cdr3_nt: TGTGCCAGCAGTGACAGGGTGAACACTGAAGCTTTCTTT